This passage covers 5 T cell receptor beta chains from one sample sequenced in a study of blood T cells in healthy people across ages. A second PCR, run for about 7 to 11 cycles, used a sample-barcoded 5' primer plus a J-beta primer mix. MiXCR was run by TCRdb on the 5' RACE reads, yielding one entry per CDR3 protein. The sample lists 800,000 to 1,300,000 distinct CDR3 sequences, about 25% occurring once. The sample was also reused in another study, on T cells of mothers and their children.

The sequencing input was blood. These receptors all come from a girl aged 2 to 10 in good health.

The rearrangement joins TRBV29-1 to TRBJ2-7; D call uncertain. CDR1 is SQVTM, CDR2 ANQGSEA, per germline. Trimming pared 6 bases from V and 2 bases from J, leaving 14 bases between. The CDR3 runs 13 residues. The CDR3 DNA sequence: TGCAGCGTGGCCTTCCGGTTAACCTACGAGCAGTACTTC. It translates to CSVAFRLTYEQYF.

This clonotype was picked up a small number of times. The chain uses TRBV12-3 or TRBV12-4 and TRBJ1-2; perhaps TRBD1 as D (6 bases). V was pared by 5 bases and J by 6 bases, with 22 bases between. CDR3 length: 16 residues. DNA of the CDR3: TGTGCCAGCAGTCCCGATTCCGGGACACGCAGCCATGGCTACACCTTC. Amino acid sequence: CASSPDSGTRSHGYTF.

In this sample, this clonotype turned up a few times. The chain links TRBV25-1 to TRBJ2-1; the match to TRBD2 covers 10 bases. CDR1 is MGHDK and CDR2 is SYGVNS in the germline V gene. V shed 6 bases and J 7 bases; nucleotides not matched to a gene: 6. The CDR3 runs 14 residues. The CDR3 DNA is TGTGCCAGCAGCCAAGCGGGAGGGTCGAATGAGCAGTTCTTC. This translates into CASSQAGGSNEQFF.

In this sample, this clonotype turned up a few times. The chain is built from TRBV21-1 and TRBJ1-3; the DNA was not used to check the table's D call, TRBD1. TRBV21-1 is a known pseudogene. The CDR3 contains 16 residues. The CDR3 here is CASTQGPKRVGNTIYF. The CDR3, as DNA: TGTGCCAGCACCCAGGGACCCAAGAGAGTGGGAAACACCATATATTTT.

V usage is TRBV2 and J usage is TRBJ2-3; no reliable D call. Germline assignment: CDR1 SNHLY and CDR2 FYNNEI. The CDR3 contains 16 residues. The V gene lost 1 base and the J gene lost 2 bases, with 13 bases spanning the gap. CDR3 bases: TGTGCCAGCAGTGAAGTCAACGTCGGAATCACAGATACGCAGTATTTT. Residues: CASSEVNVGITDTQYF.